This TCR beta chain was recorded in a study of blood T cells in healthy people across ages (dated by TCRdb to about 2015). Looking at the study overall: In model experiments, roughly one uniquely barcoded TCR beta cDNA molecule per two T cells was captured by template switching. Using the same blood draw, the study looked at two additional independent replicas of 1 million unique cDNA reads for two donors, one aged 18 to 30 and the other aged 80 or older. To track age-related changes in TCR beta repertoire diversity, the study relied on deep sequencing normalized with unique cDNA molecular identifiers. To avoid experimental bias, donors of different ages were spread randomly across the sequencing lanes. Donors were grouped into four age groups: young (average roughly 16 years), middle-aged (roughly 38), aged (roughly 62) and long-lived (around 82).

The cysteine opens and the phenylalanine closes a CDR3 of 15 amino acids. Just the 45-base CDR3 DNA is kept, in frame starting at base 1. Trimming takes 0 bases from V and 4 bases from J, and the germline ends sit 12 bases apart. The germline V gene gives CDR1 as SGHAT and CDR2 as FQNNGV. The donors were some 36 Caucasian individuals from Russia, aged 6 to 90 years, who were systemically healthy. Each donor gave about 9.2 milliliters of peripheral blood, drawn into EDTA-treated Vacutainer tubes. Ficoll-Paque density-gradient centrifugation was used to isolate PBMCs, with at least 6.5 million per sample. Trizol reagent was used to extract total RNA from PBMCs, with at least 5 micrograms per sample. For every donor, an aliquot of PBMCs went through flow cytometry to measure the percentages of naive CD45RAhigh/CD27high T cells. Overall study outcomes, separate from this receptor: Estimates of total diversity based on one million sequenced T cells were considered lower bounds and underestimates. Observed TCR beta diversity correlated strongly with the percentage of naive T cells measured by flow cytometry. Observed TCR beta diversity per million T cells fell roughly linearly with age, and a significant reduction was already apparent by age roughly 40. The CMV infection status of donors was not known, potentially confounding age-related changes in expanded clonotypes. Bulk unsorted PBMC profiling prevented conclusive comparison of naive and antigen-experienced compartments. Compared with the aged group, the long-lived group had more naive CD4+ T cells, fewer expanded clones and increased TCR diversity, suggesting age selection.

About this clonotype: Which antigen it targets is not known. No clone much larger than this one lies a single base away; base qualities are absent.

The library was obtained by 5' RACE. The reads were generated on an Illumina HiSeq 2500. A second PCR of about 6 to 11 cycles was performed with a sample-barcoded 5' primer and a J-beta primer mix. Each TCR beta cDNA molecule received a unique molecular identifier from a template-switch 5' adaptor carrying 12 random nucleotides. Each sample yielded at least 2.5 million CDR3-containing paired-end reads. First-strand cDNA synthesis was performed from all RNA using the Mint cDNA synthesis kit, with priming by a TRBC-specific oligonucleotide. All cDNA was treated with uracil-DNA glycosylase and then went through a first 18-cycle PCR with the universal primers M1SS and BC2_uni_R. The paper's processing steps were these. Each sample was normalized by randomly selecting 1 million high-quality reads, each carrying a distinct molecular identifier. Reads sharing molecular identifiers were discarded rather than binned into consensus sequences. MiTCR, run with a Q25 quality threshold and the strictest error-elimination algorithm, handled CDR3 identification, clonotype clustering and error correction. Lower-bound total TCR beta diversity was estimated with a nonparametric unseen species model using Euler transformation. Using fastp trimming at Q25 and MiXCR clonotype assembly, TCRdb reanalyzed the public sequencing data and kept in-frame beta chains. All rows with the same CDR3 protein become a single entry with the most common DNA and genes. In this record, the V and J calls reflect TCRdb's handling and not the investigators' own analysis. The sample contains under 950,000 distinct CDR3 sequences, 22% of them found a single time. Around a fifth of the sample lies in the top ten.

Recombination linked TRBV11-2 to TRBJ1-2, with the identity of the D gene unclear. Sequencing was done on a sample of blood. The sequence derives from a man aged 70-80 years in good health. The CDR3 sequence is CASSLERSEPYGYTF. In nucleotide form, the sequence is TGTGCCAGCAGCTTAGAACGGTCAGAACCCTATGGCTACACCTTC.